The source of this T cell receptor (beta chain) is a study of blood T cell repertoires in COVID-19. In the study overall: Sample material is recorded as cDNA or gDNA derived from T cells, B-cell-depleted T cells, or PBMCs.

There are 15 residues in the CDR3. The germline gives CDR1 SGHRS, CDR2 YFSETQ. Trimming left V 0 bases short and J 0 bases short, with 8 bases between. Per the original data handling: Estimates of nucleated cell counts were drawn from the amplification of reference gene primers. Sequenced by immunoSEQ multiplex PCR; TCRdb stores in-frame clones only, minus some. V, J and clone size are those of that table, while D and trimming were read from the DNA. The repertoire consists of roughly 60,000 clones, with roughly nine tenths occurring once and the leading ten covering about 9.5%. The sequenced material came from peripheral blood. This receptor was obtained from a human donor with acute or convalescent COVID-19. The donor label of this sample is uncertain. V and J are TRBV5-1 and TRBJ2-3, with unresolved D. The CDR3 region has the DNA TGCGCCAGCAGCTTGGTGCCGGAGAGCACAGATACGCAGTATTTT. It codes for CASSLVPESTDTQYF.